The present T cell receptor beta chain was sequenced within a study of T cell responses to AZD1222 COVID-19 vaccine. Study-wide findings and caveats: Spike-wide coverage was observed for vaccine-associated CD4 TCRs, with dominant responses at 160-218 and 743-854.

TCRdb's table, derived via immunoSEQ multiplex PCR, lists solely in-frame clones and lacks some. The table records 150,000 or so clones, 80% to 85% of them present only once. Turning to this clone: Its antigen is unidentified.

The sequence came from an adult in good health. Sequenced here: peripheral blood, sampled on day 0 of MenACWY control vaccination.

CDR3 residues: CASSPPGVSSYNSPLHF. The CDR3 DNA is TGTGCCAGCAGCCCCCCGGGGGTGAGCTCCTATAATTCACCCCTCCACTTT. The chain employs TRBV3-1 (or the pseudogene TRBV3-2) and TRBJ1-6, with a weak D call TRBD1 (5 bases). Trimming left V 4 bases short and J 0 bases short, with 13 bases between. The CDR3 length is 17 residues. The germline CDR1 and CDR2 sequences are LGHDT and YNNKEL (reference sequence).